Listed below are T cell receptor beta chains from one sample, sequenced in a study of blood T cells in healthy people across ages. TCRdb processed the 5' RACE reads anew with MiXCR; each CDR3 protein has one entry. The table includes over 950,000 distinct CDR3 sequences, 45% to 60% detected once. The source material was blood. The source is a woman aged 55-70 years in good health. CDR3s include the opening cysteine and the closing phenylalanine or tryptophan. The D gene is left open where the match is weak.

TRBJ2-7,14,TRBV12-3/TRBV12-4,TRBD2,CASSLGAGVKEQYF
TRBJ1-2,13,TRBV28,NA,CASSLLPNYGYTF
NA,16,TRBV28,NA,CASSLLGGASIYEQYF
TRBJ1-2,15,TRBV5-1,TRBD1,CASSLEGQLNYGYTF
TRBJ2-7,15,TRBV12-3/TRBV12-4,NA,CASSFGLPSSYEQYF
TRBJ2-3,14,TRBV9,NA,CASSVGVGTDTQYF
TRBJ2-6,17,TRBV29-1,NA,CSVGKGSHGSGANVLTF
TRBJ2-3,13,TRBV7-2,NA,CASSPFVADTQYF
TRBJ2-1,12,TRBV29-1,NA,CSVVEGTYEQFF
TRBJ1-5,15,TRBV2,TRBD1,CASSVETGRNQPQHF
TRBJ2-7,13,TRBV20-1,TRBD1,CSAGHRGSYEQYF
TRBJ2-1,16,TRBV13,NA,CASSLAGQSSYNEQFF
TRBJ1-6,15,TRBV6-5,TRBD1,CASSRMTGEGSPLHF
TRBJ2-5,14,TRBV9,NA,CASSGGPYQETQYF